What follows are 19 T cell receptor beta chains derived from one specimen sequenced in a study of blood T cell repertoires in COVID-19. The repertoire was sequenced with immunoSEQ multiplex PCR; TCRdb's copy has only in-frame clones and lacks some. In the table there are about 69,000 clones, roughly 79% of which are singletons. The source material was peripheral blood. The source is a man aged 60 to 75 with acute or convalescent COVID-19.

The chain uses TRBV29-1 and TRBJ1-1; tentatively, D is TRBD1 (6 bases). Germline CDR1 reads SQVTM; CDR2 reads ANQGSEA. The CDR3 spans 12 residues. V lost 4 bases to trimming and J lost 2 bases, with 8 bases between them. This CDR3 reads CSVARGNTEAFF. The CDR3, as DNA: TGCAGCGTTGCCAGGGGCAACACTGAAGCTTTCTTT.

The rearrangement uses TRBV19 and TRBJ2-3, with 11 bases fitting TRBD2. The CDR3 runs to 15 residues. Germline CDR1 is LNHDA and CDR2 is SQIVND (reference sequence). V was clipped by 6 bases and J by 0 bases; unmatched bases: 2. CDR3 nucleotides: TGTGCCAGTAGGGGACTAGCGGCTAGCACAGATACGCAGTATTTT. As protein: CASRGLAASTDTQYF.

This chain connects TRBV4-1 to TRBJ1-5, with 7 bases that match TRBD1. Unmatched junction bases numbered 6, after V lost 4 bases and J lost 0 bases. Germline CDR1 is MGHRA and CDR2 is YSYEKL. This CDR3 has 16 amino acids. CDR3 protein: CASSLTGQLSNQPQHF. The CDR3 coding sequence is TGCGCCAGCAGCCTAACGGGACAGCTTAGCAATCAGCCCCAGCATTTT.

V is TRBV19 and J is TRBJ1-5; 9 nucleotides line up with TRBD1. Unmatched junction bases numbered 18, after V lost 6 bases and J lost 3 bases. Germline loops: CDR1 LNHDA, CDR2 SQIVND (reference sequence). This CDR3 comprises 19 residues. CDR3 nucleotides: TGTGCCAGTAGCAGAAAGGGACAGGGACGTCACACAAACAATCAGCCCCAGCATTTT. Its translation: CASSRKGQGRHTNNQPQHF.

The chain combines TRBV18 with TRBJ1-4; maybe TRBD1 (6 bases). The V end lost 1 base, the J end lost 0 bases, and 12 bases lay between the germline ends. The CDR3 totals 17 residues. CDR1 KGHSH and CDR2 LQKENI come from the germline V gene. CDR3 DNA: TGTGCCAGCTCACCACTGCGGCAGGGGACAACTAATGAAAAACTGTTTTTT. The encoded protein is CASSPLRQGTTNEKLFF.

The J gene is TRBJ2-2, the V gene TRBV5-8, with 9 bases lining up with TRBD2. Germline values: CDR1 SGHTS, CDR2 YDEGEE. Trimming at V came to 0 bases and at J to 8 bases, leaving 8 bases not matched to a gene. The CDR3 runs 16 residues. CDR3 nucleotides: TGTGCCAGCAGCTTGGTCACCCTAGCGGGGAAAGGGGAGCTGTTTTTT. Translated: CASSLVTLAGKGELFF.

V and J are TRBV5-1 and TRBJ2-3; 11 nucleotides agree with TRBD2. There are 14 residues in the CDR3. Germline V gives CDR1 SGHRS, CDR2 YFSETQ. Trimming took 4 bases from V and 4 from J; bases not matched to a gene: 2. The CDR3 sequence is CASSPTSGADTQYF. DNA of the CDR3: TGCGCCAGCAGCCCGACTAGCGGGGCAGATACGCAGTATTTT.

J is TRBJ2-3 and V is TRBV9; 12 nucleotides match TRBD2. V shed 0 bases and J 6 bases; nucleotides not matched to a gene: 5. Germline V gene sequence: CDR1 SGDLS, CDR2 YYNGEE. The CDR3 has 16 amino acids. This CDR3 is CASSVASGGAMDTQYF. The CDR3 region has the DNA TGTGCCAGCAGCGTAGCTAGCGGGGGGGCTATGGATACGCAGTATTTT.

This chain joins TRBV5-6 and TRBJ2-2; 12 bases align to TRBD1. This CDR3 has 16 amino acids. Trimming cost V 2 bases and J 8 bases; bases outside gene matches: 7. Germline V gene data show CDR1 as SGHDT and CDR2 as YYEEEE. The CDR3 DNA is TGTGCCAGCAGCTTATCGGGACAGGGGGCTTTTGGGGAGCTGTTTTTT. Amino acids: CASSLSGQGAFGELFF. The whole variable domain, remainder taken from reference TRBV5-6 and TRBJ2-2, is DAGVTQSPTHLIKTRGQQVTLRCSPKSGHDTVSWYQQALGQGPQFIFQYYEEEERQRGNFPDRFSGHQFPNYSSELNVNALLLGDSALYLCASSLSGQGAFGELFFGEGSRLTVL.

V is TRBV28 and J is TRBJ1-3, with 8 positions matching TRBD1. This CDR3 spans 15 amino acids. The germline V gene encodes CDR1 MDHEN and CDR2 SYDVKM. Trimming cost V 5 bases and J 2 bases; bases outside gene matches: 5. The chain's CDR3 is CASSTETGAGNTIYF. CDR3 coding DNA: TGTGCCAGCAGTACCGAGACAGGGGCTGGAAACACCATATATTTT.

V gene TRBV10-3 combines with J gene TRBJ2-2; D uncertain. Deletions cut 3 bases from V and 3 bases from J, with 5 bases between. The CDR3 runs to 13 residues. CDR1 is ENHRY and CDR2 is SYGVKD in the germline V gene. The CDR3 region is CAISEPDTGELFF. The CDR3 coding sequence is TGTGCCATCAGTGAACCAGACACCGGGGAGCTGTTTTTT.

This sequence joins TRBV5-5 and TRBJ2-7; TRBD1 matches 7 bases. The length of the CDR3 is 15 residues. The V gene end was trimmed by 3 bases and the J gene end by 3 bases; junction bases not matched to a gene: 9. The germline gives CDR1 SGHKS, CDR2 YYEKEE (reference sequence). CDR3 DNA sequence: TGTGCCAGCAGCTCGGGGCCGGGACAGTTCTACGAGCAGTACTTC. Its protein product is CASSSGPGQFYEQYF.

The V and J genes are TRBV6-2 or TRBV6-3 and TRBJ2-5, with 9 bases matching TRBD1. The CDR3 runs 16 residues. Per germline, CDR1 MNHEY and CDR2 SVGEGT. The junction had 12 bases not matched to a gene; V was cut back by 6 bases and J by 4 bases. This CDR3 reads CASSNRGRVDGETQYF. CDR3 sequence (DNA): TGTGCCAGCAGCAACAGGGGGCGCGTCGATGGAGAGACCCAGTACTTC.

The chain joins TRBV16 to TRBJ1-2, with a weak D call TRBD1 (5 bases). V lost 0 bases and J 4 bases, leaving 12 bases between the germline ends. Per germline, CDR1 KGHSY and CDR2 FQNENV. There are 15 residues in the CDR3. CDR3 sequence reads: CASSQSQDQGYGYTF. The DNA for the CDR3 is TGTGCCAGCAGCCAATCTCAAGACCAGGGCTATGGCTACACCTTC.

The chain links TRBV7-8 to TRBJ2-5; D not resolved. Looked up from germline, CDR1 is SGHVS and CDR2 is FQNEAQ. The CDR3 length is 14 residues. V lost 2 bases to trimming and J lost 0 bases, with 7 bases between them. In DNA, the CDR3 is TGTGCCAGCAGCTTACGTGACAACCAAGAGACCCAGTACTTC. This translates into CASSLRDNQETQYF.

The CDR3 DNA reads as TGTGCCATCAGCCCGGGACAGAGAAATTCACCCCTCCACTTT. Amino acid sequence: CAISPGQRNSPLHF. This chain links TRBV10-3 with TRBJ1-6, with 7 bases aligning to TRBD1. The V segment lost 6 bases and the J segment 7 bases; nucleotides outside the gene matches: 6. The CDR3 length is 14 residues. Germline V gene lookup returns CDR1 ENHRY and CDR2 SYGVKD.

V is TRBV29-1 and J is TRBJ1-2; D is perhaps TRBD1 (5 bases). V was clipped by 7 bases and J by 2 bases, with 8 bases between them. Germline values: CDR1 SQVTM, CDR2 ANQGSEA. CDR3 size: 11 residues. The DNA of the CDR3 is TGCAGCGGCAGGGTCAACTATGGCTACACCTTC. It is translated as CSGRVNYGYTF.

This clone was recorded only once. V and J are TRBV6-2 or TRBV6-3 and TRBJ1-1; weak D call: TRBD1 (6 bases). In germline, CDR1 is MNHEY, CDR2 SVGEGT. Trimming took 2 bases from V and 0 from J, leaving 16 bases between them. The CDR3 spans 17 residues. CDR3 nucleotides: TGTGCCAGCAGTTACACGCTAACAGGGTATATGAACACTGAAGCTTTCTTT. Translated, it gives CASSYTLTGYMNTEAFF.

The J gene is TRBJ1-5, the V gene TRBV5-1, with D maybe TRBD1 (5 bases). Germline CDR1 SGHRS, CDR2 YFSETQ. This CDR3 has 14 amino acids. Trimming stripped 2 bases from V and 5 bases from J, with 11 bases between. The CDR3 DNA sequence: TGCGCCAGCAGCTTTAATCAGGGTGATCAGCCCCAGCATTTT. It translates to CASSFNQGDQPQHF.